This is a list of T cell receptor beta chains from one sample in a study of shared clonotypes between healthy human individuals. Profiled with immunoSEQ multiplex PCR; TCRdb holds only in-frame clones, not every one. The table shows more than 2,000,000 clones, with roughly nine tenths occurring only once. Material for sequencing was naive CD4+ T cells sorted from blood. The receptors were sampled from a man aged 18 to 29 in good health. Both conserved end residues are part of each CDR3. The D gene is left open where the match is weak.

D | V | CDR3
. | TRBV18 | CASSPRGSSGANVLTF
TRBD1 | TRBV2 | CAGQAVSYNEQFF
TRBD2 | TRBV5-1 | CASSLELAGDEQFF
. | TRBV6-1 | CASSSDRLLHF
. | TRBV5-5 | CASSLAAIVSSYNSPLHF
TRBD2 | TRBV18 | CASSTGTSGSGQETQYF
. | TRBV7-9 | CASSLDNEQFF
TRBD2 | TRBV10-3 | CAISEGDSGTDTQYF
. | TRBV9 | CASSAPDRNTEAFF
TRBD1 | TRBV30 | CAWRTGMKTEAFF
. | TRBV2 | CASSRDRWAYEQYF
. | TRBV9 | CASSVEAGAPIGNTIYF
. | TRBV6-5 | CASSYSPSSGANVLTF
TRBD2 | TRBV28 | CASRLAGGPGGELFF
. | TRBV11-2 | CASSLGTGIDSYEQYF
. | TRBV7-9 | CASSQAYEQYF
. | TRBV5-4 | CASSSGLAANEKLFF
. | TRBV5-6 | CASSFRTVLSPLHF
TRBD1 | TRBV6-1 | CASSEFGGQPNYGYTF
. | TRBV27 | CATRDLAIYNEQFF